The T cell receptor beta chain under discussion was sequenced for a study of early T cells in non-severe SARS-CoV-2 infection. In the library, individual cDNA molecules carried attached unique molecular identifiers. TCRdb ran MiXCR on the 5' RACE reads and lists one entry per CDR3 protein. The sample yields tens of thousands of distinct CDR3 sequences, around 6.5% seen once. The CDR3 runs 15 residues. This clonotype was seen many times. The chain has TRBV21-1 and TRBJ2-1; the table assigns TRBD2, which was not confirmed against the DNA. TRBV21-1 is marked as a pseudogene. Sequences were derived from whole blood, sampled at baseline. The sequence came from an adult who was a healthcare worker with PCR-confirmed SARS-CoV-2 infection or an uninfected control (not recorded which). Here the CDR3 DNA reads TGTGCCAGCAGCGCGGGACTACCCTGGGTCAATGAGCAGTTCTTC. Translating gives CASSAGLPWVNEQFF.